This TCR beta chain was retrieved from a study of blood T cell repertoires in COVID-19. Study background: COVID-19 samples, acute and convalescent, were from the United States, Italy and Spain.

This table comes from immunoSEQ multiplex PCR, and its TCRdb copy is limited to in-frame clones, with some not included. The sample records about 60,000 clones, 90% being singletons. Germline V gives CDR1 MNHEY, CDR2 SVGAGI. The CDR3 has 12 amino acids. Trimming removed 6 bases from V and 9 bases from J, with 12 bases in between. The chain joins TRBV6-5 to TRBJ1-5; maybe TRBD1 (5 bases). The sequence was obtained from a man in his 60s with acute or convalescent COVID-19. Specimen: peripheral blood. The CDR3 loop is CASRDTRSPQHF. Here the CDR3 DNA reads TGTGCCAGCAGGGACACCCGATCGCCCCAGCATTTT.